This T cell receptor (beta chain) stems from a study of cytomegalovirus exposure and HLA in healthy donors. To note about this clone: Antigen: not known.

A multiplex PCR was run with 60 Vbeta primers and 13 Jbeta primers. The repertoire was sequenced with immunoSEQ multiplex PCR; TCRdb's copy has only in-frame clones and lacks some. Found here are approximately 89,000 clones, about two thirds of them singletons; the top ten hold 4.5% to 5.5%. Study results and limitations: Some highly shared sequence variants likely arose as a pipeline artifact. Using a false discovery rate of 0.05, a later analysis showed that 15,000 to 20,000 TCR beta sequences were associated with HLA alleles. Immune exposure was documented only through CMV serostatus.

The CDR3 spans 13 residues. Trimming cost V 3 bases and J 5 bases, with 7 bases left between them. Germline lookup yields CDR1 MNHEY and CDR2 SVGAGI. The sequence was obtained from a woman under 40 in good health and CMV-seropositive. The specimen was PBMCs. The rearrangement uses TRBV6-5 and TRBJ1-4, with a tentative D call TRBD1 (6 bases). The CDR3 reads CASSYTGNEKLFF. The CDR3 DNA follows: TGTGCCAGCAGTTATACAGGGAATGAAAAACTGTTTTTT.